This T cell receptor beta chain was documented in a study of blood T cell repertoires in COVID-19 (dated by TCRdb to the early 2020s). For context, the study as a whole: Samples covering the acute and convalescent phases of COVID-19 were provided by collaborators in the United States, Italy and Spain. The prospective study material was composed of cDNA or gDNA derived from T cells, B-cell-depleted T cells, or PBMCs. Subjects who had been exposed to COVID-19, were actively infected with it, or had recovered from it provided the deeply sampled blood TCRbeta repertoires that made up the dataset. The repertoires were made available in a free public database intended to serve as a resource for research on the immune response to SARS-CoV-2. Samples came from the ongoing ImmuneRACE study (first 160 participants) plus 1,254 subjects from 6 global collaborators. Sample metadata almost always included a de-identified subject ID, COVID-19 status, age in years and sex. HLA class I and class II types, where available, came from metadata supplied by the sample provider rather than from assay-based typing.

V is trimmed back by 5 bases and J by 12 bases, and the junction contains 13 bases that no gene match accounts for. From cysteine to phenylalanine, the CDR3 is 15 amino acids long. Of the read, only the CDR3 DNA is kept; its 45 bases are in frame from base 1. The germline V gene (reference sequence) supplies CDR1 SEHNR and CDR2 FQNEAQ. Participants in the prospective study were enrolled through a virtual design, were aged roughly 18 to 100 years, and lived in about two dozen United States geographic areas. In the prospective study, cohorts were assigned on the basis of participant-reported clinical history obtained from a screening survey and a study questionnaire. For ImmuneRACE Cohort 3, a participant was defined as recovered based on two consecutive negative NP/OP PCR tests, clearance by a healthcare professional, or resolution of symptoms. Mobile phlebotomists in the prospective study collected whole blood, serum and a nasopharyngeal or oropharyngeal swab from every participant. Over a 2-month period, participants in the prospective study had the option of providing additional blood draws and questionnaires. Blood samples from the prospective study were shipped frozen or at room temperature prior to DNA extraction.

TCRbeta CDR3 regions were amplified from genomic DNA using the immunoSEQ Assay, a bias-controlled multiplex PCR. The source study handled its data this way. The number of nucleated cells in each sample was estimated by amplification of reference gene primers within the assay. Sequence reads were collapsed and filtered to measure the absolute abundance of every unique TCRbeta CDR3 rearrangement. Productive Simpson clonality was computed per sample as the square root of Simpson's diversity index over productive rearrangements. Imported from immuneACCESS, the table was reduced by TCRdb to in-frame sequences with V and J called. These copies leave out some clones; in studies compared against another copy, an unresolved V gene accounts for under half, and the cause of the remainder is not known. V and J calls and clone size are copied from that table; D and trimming were computed from the DNA. This sample holds 80,000 to 130,000 clones; around 86% were observed only once. The ten largest make up roughly 2.5% of the sample.

This clone is a singleton in its sample. The antigen it recognizes is unknown. No much larger clone exists at a distance of one base, and base qualities are not known. Beyond this particular receptor, the publication reports: The quantity of clinical and demographic metadata differed by source and by participant and was supplied without curation.

This sequence originates from a woman aged 50 to 60 who had recovered from COVID-19. The chain is assembled from TRBV7-9 and TRBJ2-1; TRBD2 lines up with 10 middle nucleotides. The specimen was PBMCs or T cells enriched from blood (not recorded which). The CDR3 is CASSPGTSEYSWQFF. The DNA is TGTGCCAGCAGCCCCGGGACTAGCGAGTATTCGTGGCAGTTCTTC.